This T cell receptor (beta chain) was found in a study of T-cell memory formation after mild COVID-19. Each CDR3 protein is one row after TCRdb ran MiXCR on the 5' RACE reads. The sample lists 200,000 or so distinct CDR3 sequences, 15% to 20% occurring once. The J segment lost 9 bases and the V segment lost 5 bases, leaving 5 bases of the junction unmatched. CDR1 and CDR2 (germline): LNHDA, SQIVND (reference sequence). This CDR3 is 13 amino acids long. As concerns this clonotype: The antigen remains unidentified.

Broader study findings: Cross-reactive memory apparently joined, as some responding clones appeared in pre-infection memory. Among clones contracting day 15 to 85, CD4/CD8 was balanced, whereas later expanders leaned CD4+.

The clonotype originates from an adult woman who had mild COVID-19 (a few samples of this study predate the infection). Cell type and time point are not known. This chain uses TRBV19 with TRBJ1-5; 9 bases align to TRBD1. Material: PBMCs or a T cell subset sorted from them (not recorded which). This chain's CDR3 is CASSDTGGRPQHF. The CDR3 DNA is TGTGCCAGTAGTGACACAGGGGGCAGGCCCCAGCATTTT.